These 9 T cell receptor beta chains originate from one sample sequenced in a study of cytomegalovirus exposure and HLA in healthy donors. It was with 60 Vbeta and 13 Jbeta primers that the PCR ran. Produced via immunoSEQ multiplex PCR; TCRdb's table is partial and in-frame only. In total, the table holds some 80,000 clones. Sequenced input: PBMCs. These receptors all come from a woman in her thirties in good health and CMV-seronegative.

The chain combines TRBV7-2 with TRBJ2-1; D perhaps matches TRBD2 (5 bases). With 6 bases removed from V and 12 bases from J, the gap between germline ends came to 18 bases. CDR1 is SGHTA and CDR2 is FQGNSA in the germline V gene. The CDR3 totals 13 residues. CDR3 protein: CASRLIGEIRQFF. DNA of the CDR3: TGTGCCAGCAGGTTGATCGGGGAAATACGGCAGTTCTTC.

V and J are TRBV12-5 and TRBJ1-1; no firm D call. The CDR3 is 13 residues long. Trimming shortened V by 1 base and J by 1 base, and 4 bases separated the two germline ends. In germline, CDR1 is LGHNT, CDR2 FRNRAP. The CDR3 spells CASGLGQNTEAFF. The CDR3 nucleotides read TGTGCTAGTGGTTTGGGACAGAACACTGAAGCTTTCTTT. Supplemented by reference TRBV12-5 and TRBJ1-1, the full variable domain reads DARVTQTPRHKVTEMGQEVTMRCQPILGHNTVFWYRQTMMQGLELLAYFRNRAPLDDSGMPKDRFSAEMPDATLATLKIQPSEPRDSAVYFCASGLGQNTEAFFGQGTRLTVV.

Concerning this clone itself: At one boundary the junction diverges from the germline segment, which might be a read error. The J gene is TRBJ2-5, the V gene TRBV6-1, with TRBD1 identical over 9 bases. The CDR3 contains 14 residues. The V gene's germline CDR1 is MNHNS and CDR2 SASEGT. Here the CDR3 reads CAGGTGNAESERDF. In DNA form, the CDR3 reads TGTGCCGGCGGGACAGGGAATGCGGAGAGCGAGAGGGACTTC.

The chain uses TRBV4-1 and TRBJ2-1; weak D call: TRBD2 (6 bases). Germline V CDR1 and CDR2: MGHRA, YSYEKL. Trimming removed 1 base at V and 5 bases at J, with 12 bases between. The CDR3 length is 15 residues. CDR3 in DNA: TGCGCCAGCAGCCAAGGGAATAGCGGCAACAATGAGCAGTTCTTC. Translating it yields CASSQGNSGNNEQFF.

The chain joins TRBV5-1 to TRBJ2-7, with D possibly matching TRBD1 (5 bases). This CDR3 is built from 15 residues. Trimming pared 0 bases from V and 3 bases from J, leaving 13 bases between. Germline V gene sequence: CDR1 SGHRS, CDR2 YFSETQ. CDR3 bases: TGCGCCAGCAGCTTGGGGGGCGGCTACCTCTACGAGCAGTACTTC. Translated, it gives CASSLGGGYLYEQYF. Full variable domain (remainder filled in from reference TRBV5-1 and TRBJ2-7): KAGVTQTPRYLIKTRGQQVTLSCSPISGHRSVSWYQQTPGQGLQFLFEYFSETQRNKGNFPGRFSGRQFSNSRSEMNVSTLELGDSALYLCASSLGGGYLYEQYFGPGTRLTVT.

The gene calls are TRBV2 and TRBJ1-2, with TRBD1 as a possible D gene (5 bases). Trimming took 0 bases from V and 5 from J, leaving 10 bases between them. The CDR3 runs to 14 residues. CDR1 SNHLY and CDR2 FYNNEI come from the germline V gene. In DNA form, the CDR3 reads TGTGCCAGCAGTGAAGCGGGCAGGGAATATGGCTACACCTTC. Amino acids: CASSEAGREYGYTF.

The rearrangement links TRBV5-1 to TRBJ2-2; D is undetermined. Deletions cut 4 bases from V and 4 bases from J, with 8 bases between. The CDR3 loop spans 13 amino acids. Germline V lookup: CDR1 SGHRS, CDR2 YFSETQ. The CDR3 nucleotides read TGCGCCAGCAGCAGAGCTGGCACCGGGGAGCTGTTTTTT. Translating gives CASSRAGTGELFF.

The chain employs TRBV5-6 and TRBJ1-2; 7 nucleotides line up with TRBD1. Germline CDR1 and CDR2: SGHDT and YYEEEE. V lost 5 bases and J lost 7; bases outside the gene matches: 11. This CDR3 has 14 amino acids. The CDR3: CASRYTGDLFGYTF. The CDR3 DNA reads TGTGCCAGCAGATATACAGGGGATCTTTTTGGCTACACCTTC. The whole variable domain, remainder taken from reference TRBV5-6 and TRBJ1-2, is DAGVTQSPTHLIKTRGQQVTLRCSPKSGHDTVSWYQQALGQGPQFIFQYYEEEERQRGNFPDRFSGHQFPNYSSELNVNALLLGDSALYLCASRYTGDLFGYTFGSGTRLTVV.

The chain has TRBV29-1 and TRBJ2-3, with a possible D match to TRBD2 (7 bases). From germline, CDR1 is SQVTM and CDR2 ANQGSEA. Between the trimmed V and J ends, which lost 4 bases and 2 bases, there was a span of 13 bases. The CDR3 has 14 amino acids. For the CDR3, the DNA is TGCAGCGTTGTACGAGGGGGGGTCACAGATACGCAGTATTTT. Translated, it gives CSVVRGGVTDTQYF.